Below, 22 T cell receptor beta chains from the same sample are listed, as sequenced in a study of shared clonotypes between healthy human individuals. The data were produced by immunoSEQ multiplex PCR, yet TCRdb's version contains in-frame clones alone and is incomplete. The sample has roughly 2.2 million clones; just over 90% are singletons. Sequencing input: naive CD4+ T cells from PBMCs. Subset noted: CD45RA+ positively selected. These receptors all come from a man aged 18 to 29 in good health. Some clones in this sample may be carry-over from other donors' samples.

This chain connects TRBV6-6 to TRBJ2-3; 8 bases are a match to TRBD2. The V gene's germline CDR1 is MNHNY and CDR2 SVGAGI (reference sequence). The CDR3 spans 15 residues. J lost 3 bases, V lost 2 bases, and 4 bases had no gene match. CDR3 sequence reads: CASSYLSGGTDTQYF. CDR3 nucleotides: TGTGCCAGCAGTTACCTTTCGGGAGGGACAGATACGCAGTATTTT.

The genes are TRBV7-2 and TRBJ1-2; 9 bases map to TRBD1. Germline lookup yields CDR1 SGHTA and CDR2 FQGNSA. J lost 6 bases, V lost 5 bases, and 10 bases had no gene match. The CDR3 consists of 15 residues. The CDR3 is CASSATTGTGNGYTF. The CDR3 bases are TGTGCCAGCAGCGCCACCACCGGGACAGGGAATGGCTACACCTTC.

The chain employs TRBV7-3 and TRBJ2-1, with 12 bases aligning to TRBD2. The CDR3 runs to 16 residues. The germline V gene encodes CDR1 SGHTA and CDR2 FQGTGA. V lost 2 bases to trimming and J lost 8 bases; unmatched junction nucleotides: 7. CDR3 bases: TGTGCCAGCAGCTTATGGGCGCCTAGCGGGAGGGATGAGCAGTTCTTC. This codes for CASSLWAPSGRDEQFF.

The V gene is TRBV28, the J gene TRBJ2-3, with D tentatively TRBD1 or TRBD2 (5 bases each). The length of the CDR3 is 12 residues. Per germline, CDR1 MDHEN and CDR2 SYDVKM. V was trimmed by 8 bases and J by 6 bases, leaving 12 bases between them. In nucleotides, the CDR3 is TGTGCCAGCGGGACCCTGCGGGATACGCAGTATTTT. Translated, it gives CASGTLRDTQYF.

There are a few counts of this clone. This chain uses TRBV19 with TRBJ1-1; D is uncertain. V was cut by 1 base and J by 1 base, with 10 bases left in between. Germline V gene lookup returns CDR1 LNHDA and CDR2 SQIVND (reference sequence). The CDR3 is 15 residues long. This CDR3 reads CASSIARQRNTEAFF. The CDR3 DNA reads as TGTGCCAGTAGTATAGCAAGACAACGGAACACTGAAGCTTTCTTT.

In this sample, this clone turned up once. The chain combines TRBV5-6 with TRBJ2-7; D may be TRBD1 (6 bases). The germline CDR1 and CDR2 sequences are SGHDT and YYEEEE. The CDR3 sequence is 16 residues long. Trimming removed 1 base from V and 1 base from J, with 15 bases in between. CDR3 DNA: TGTGCCAGCAGCTTGCTGGGGCAGGGGCCTTCCTACGAGCAGTACTTC. This codes for CASSLLGQGPSYEQYF.

The V call is TRBV27, the J call TRBJ2-3, with D unresolved. The germline V gene has CDR1 MNHEY and CDR2 SMNVEV (reference sequence). This CDR3 contains 13 residues. The V gene lost 5 bases and the J gene lost 2 bases, with 8 bases spanning the gap. CDR3 protein: CASSPTYTDTQYF. Written as DNA, the CDR3 is TGTGCCAGCAGTCCCACTTACACAGATACGCAGTATTTT.

The J gene is TRBJ1-1, the V gene TRBV7-9; tentatively, D is TRBD1 (5 bases). The CDR3 loop spans 15 amino acids. In germline, CDR1 is SEHNR, CDR2 FQNEAQ (reference sequence). Trimming took off 1 base at V and 4 bases at J, with 13 bases between the two ends. CDR3 in amino acids: CASSLEGVRGTEAFF. The CDR3 DNA reads TGTGCCAGCAGCTTAGAAGGGGTGAGGGGCACTGAAGCTTTCTTT.

This chain joins TRBV2 and TRBJ1-5; 8 bases are shared with TRBD1. V lost 7 bases and J lost 2; bases outside the gene matches: 4. The germline V gene has CDR1 SNHLY and CDR2 FYNNEI. CDR3 length equals 14 residues. In nucleotides, the CDR3 is TGTGCCAGCACTTTGACAGGGGGCAATCAGCCCCAGCATTTT. As protein: CASTLTGGNQPQHF.

To note about this clone: Other DNA variants within this sample encode the same CDR3. The rearrangement uses TRBV5-1 and TRBJ2-5, with D unclear. Germline V gene lookup returns CDR1 SGHRS and CDR2 YFSETQ. Trimming removed 4 bases from V and 2 bases from J, with 6 bases in between. The CDR3 contains 12 residues. CDR3 coding DNA: TGCGCCAGCAGCGTGGCACAAGAGACCCAGTACTTC. As protein: CASSVAQETQYF.

This clone has just one count. The J gene is TRBJ2-4, the V gene TRBV5-6; D remains ambiguous. This CDR3 spans 15 amino acids. With 0 bases removed from V and 2 bases from J, the gap between germline ends came to 9 bases. Germline CDR1 is SGHDT and CDR2 is YYEEEE. The CDR3 DNA is TGTGCCAGCAGCTTGGGGAGCCCTACCAAAAACATTCAGTACTTC. Protein: CASSLGSPTKNIQYF. Full variable domain (outside the CDR3, taken from reference TRBV5-6 and TRBJ2-4): DAGVTQSPTHLIKTRGQQVTLRCSPKSGHDTVSWYQQALGQGPQFIFQYYEEEERQRGNFPDRFSGHQFPNYSSELNVNALLLGDSALYLCASSLGSPTKNIQYFGAGTRLSVL.

J is TRBJ1-1 and V is TRBV7-9; D is unclear. V was cut by 0 bases and J by 2 bases, with 10 bases left in between. CDR1 and CDR2 from the germline V gene are SEHNR and FQNEAQ (reference sequence). This CDR3 is built from 15 residues. This CDR3 is CASSLAPQPNTEAFF. CDR3 DNA sequence: TGTGCCAGCAGCTTAGCCCCCCAGCCCAACACTGAAGCTTTCTTT.

V usage is TRBV28 and J usage is TRBJ1-5; tentatively, D is TRBD1 (6 bases). The germline V gene has CDR1 MDHEN and CDR2 SYDVKM. This CDR3 has 15 residues. Trimming took off 1 base at V and 7 bases at J, with 14 bases between the two ends. For the CDR3, the DNA is TGTGCCAGCAGTTTATCCCGGCAGGGGCCACAGCCCCAGCATTTT. It codes for CASSLSRQGPQPQHF.

The gene calls are TRBV5-4 and TRBJ2-3, with 10 positions matching TRBD2. Unmatched junction bases numbered 12, after V lost 2 bases and J lost 3 bases. The germline gives CDR1 SGHNT, CDR2 YYREEE (reference sequence). This CDR3 has 18 residues. The CDR3 DNA sequence: TGTGCCAGCAGCTTACGGGGGACTAGCGCGGGACAGACAGATACGCAGTATTTT. Its protein is CASSLRGTSAGQTDTQYF.

The chain recombines TRBV5-1 with TRBJ2-3, with TRBD1 identical over 8 bases. The V segment lost 6 bases and the J segment 2 bases; nucleotides outside the gene matches: 5. Germline V gene lookup returns CDR1 SGHRS and CDR2 YFSETQ. CDR3 size: 14 residues. The CDR3 DNA reads TGCGCCAGCAACAGGGGGGATTTCACAGATACGCAGTATTTT. Translating gives CASNRGDFTDTQYF.

The chain combines TRBV7-2 with TRBJ1-1, with a possible D match to TRBD1 (6 bases). Trimming removed 5 bases from V and 4 bases from J, with 14 bases in between. Germline-derived CDR1 and CDR2 are SGHTA and FQGNSA. The CDR3 sequence is 14 residues long. CDR3 sequence reads: CASSTKAGATEAFF. In DNA form, the CDR3 reads TGTGCCAGCAGCACCAAGGCGGGGGCCACTGAAGCTTTCTTT.

The chain joins TRBV9 to TRBJ1-4; D uncertain. Trimming took 7 bases from V and 8 from J, leaving 18 bases between them. Per germline, CDR1 SGDLS and CDR2 YYNGEE. The CDR3 is 14 residues long. The CDR3 sequence is CASPWEVSREKLFF. The CDR3 DNA reads TGTGCCAGCCCCTGGGAGGTATCTAGAGAAAAACTGTTTTTT. The full variable domain, with the rest looked up from reference TRBV9 and TRBJ1-4, is DSGVTQTPKHLITATGQRVTLRCSPRSGDLSVYWYQQSLDQGLQFLIQYYNGEERAKGNILERFSAQQFPDLHSELNLSSLELGDSALYFCASPWEVSREKLFFGSGTQLSVL.

This clone was recorded only once. This chain uses TRBV19 with TRBJ2-5; 10 bases are a match to TRBD1. The CDR3 contains 14 residues. In germline, CDR1 is LNHDA, CDR2 SQIVND (reference sequence). Losses at the gene ends were 4 bases for V and 4 bases for J; bases not matched to a gene: 3. The CDR3 here is CASSTRQGAETQYF. The DNA of the CDR3 is TGTGCCAGTAGTACCAGACAGGGGGCAGAGACCCAGTACTTC.

The CDR3 loop reads CASSLGLVFNAAKLFF. CDR3 sequence (DNA): TGTGCCAGCAGTTTGGGACTTGTTTTTAATGCCGCAAAACTGTTTTTT. The chain has TRBV28 and TRBJ1-4, with D possibly matching TRBD1 (5 bases). The CDR3 extends over 16 amino acids. Trimming removed 3 bases at V and 10 bases at J, with 21 bases between. Germline assignment: CDR1 MDHEN and CDR2 SYDVKM.

This chain uses TRBV7-2 with TRBJ1-2, with D unclear. CDR3 length equals 16 residues. V shed 1 base and J shed 0 bases, with 12 bases lying between them. Germline V gene lookup returns CDR1 SGHTA and CDR2 FQGNSA. The CDR3 DNA follows: TGTGCCAGCAGCTTAGAATGGGCCCCAGCTAACTATGGCTACACCTTC. Translated: CASSLEWAPANYGYTF.

The chain couples TRBV5-6 to TRBJ2-3, with D possibly matching TRBD2 (5 bases). Germline lookup yields CDR1 SGHDT and CDR2 YYEEEE. The CDR3 loop spans 13 amino acids. V shed 4 bases and J shed 2 bases, with 8 bases lying between them. CDR3 amino acids: CASSQDFTDTQYF. CDR3 nucleotides: TGTGCCAGCAGCCAGGACTTCACAGATACGCAGTATTTT.

The rearrangement joins TRBV28 to TRBJ2-7, with 11 bases lining up with TRBD2. Looked up from germline, CDR1 is MDHEN and CDR2 is SYDVKM. Trimming removed 2 bases from V and 2 bases from J; junction bases left unmatched: 2. This CDR3 contains 15 residues. CDR3 nucleotide sequence: TGTGCCAGCAGTTTAACGGGACTAGCGGCCTACGAGCAGTACTTC. Protein sequence: CASSLTGLAAYEQYF.